The 26 T cell receptor beta chains below come from one sample, sequenced in a study of blood T cell repertoires in COVID-19. TCRdb keeps only in-frame clones here, not all; method: immunoSEQ multiplex PCR. The table shows roughly 250,000 clones, with roughly 79% occurring only once. Source material: peripheral blood. The receptor source for this set is a woman older than 75 with acute or convalescent COVID-19.

The gene calls are TRBV5-1 and TRBJ2-5; possible D gene TRBD1, 6 bases. Trimming cost V 4 bases and J 0 bases, with 16 bases left between them. CDR3 length: 16 amino acids. Germline-derived CDR1 and CDR2 are SGHRS and YFSETQ. Written as DNA, the CDR3 is TGCGCCAGCAGCCAGGAACCGTGGACAGACCAAGAGACCCAGTACTTC. Its translation: CASSQEPWTDQETQYF.

Only a few counts were recorded for this clone. This chain joins TRBV23-1 and TRBJ1-1, with 7 bases that match TRBD1. TRBV23-1 is classed as an ORF, of uncertain function. This CDR3 is built from 12 residues. The junction had 5 bases not matched to a gene; V was cut back by 9 bases and J by 4 bases. The CDR3, as DNA: TGCGCCAGATACAGGGGCGGCACTGAAGCTTTCTTT. Translation gives CARYRGGTEAFF.

V usage is TRBV7-6 and J usage is TRBJ1-3; D remains ambiguous. The CDR3 is made up of 14 amino acids. Looked up from germline, CDR1 is SGHVS and CDR2 is FNYEAQ. V was clipped by 1 base and J by 2 bases, with 6 bases between them. CDR3 DNA: TGTGCCAGCAGCTTAGGAGAGGCTGGAAACACCATATATTTT. It translates to CASSLGEAGNTIYF.

This clone was recorded only once. The chain recombines TRBV6-1 with TRBJ1-4; 12 nucleotides align to TRBD1. V gave up 3 bases and J gave up 6 bases; unmatched junction bases: 5. The germline gives CDR1 MNHNS, CDR2 SASEGT. This CDR3 is built from 16 residues. Written as DNA, the CDR3 is TGTGCCAGCAGTGAGAGGGGGACAGGGGGCTATGAAAAACTGTTTTTT. Translation: CASSERGTGGYEKLFF.

The genes are TRBV7-6 and TRBJ1-4, with 7 nucleotides matching TRBD1. This CDR3 is built from 17 residues. V lost 1 base, J lost 8 bases, and 13 bases stayed unmatched. The germline CDR1 and CDR2 sequences are SGHVS and FNYEAQ. DNA of the CDR3: TGTGCCAGCAGCTTAGAGGGGGCGAGGGTGGGAAGAGAAAAACTGTTTTTT. Protein sequence: CASSLEGARVGREKLFF.

The genes are TRBV18 and TRBJ1-6; 7 bases align to TRBD1. V was clipped by 6 bases and J by 0 bases; unmatched bases: 5. The CDR3 totals 16 residues. Germline CDR1 KGHSH, CDR2 LQKENI. The CDR3: CASSSGQSSYNSPLHF. The DNA of the CDR3 is TGTGCCAGCTCGTCGGGACAGAGCTCCTATAATTCACCCCTCCACTTT.

This clone was recorded once. V usage is TRBV7-2 and J usage is TRBJ2-2; 7 positions agree with TRBD2. Germline CDR1 is SGHTA and CDR2 is FQGNSA. Trimming at V came to 4 bases and at J to 5 bases, leaving 4 bases not matched to a gene. This CDR3 spans 14 amino acids. DNA of the CDR3: TGTGCCAGCAGCTCTACTAGCGTTACCGGGGAGCTGTTTTTT. Protein product: CASSSTSVTGELFF.

V and J are TRBV6-6 and TRBJ2-1; TRBD2 matches at 9 bases. V lost 5 bases and J lost 16; bases outside the gene matches: 9. Germline values: CDR1 MNHNY, CDR2 SVGAGI (reference sequence). The CDR3 is made up of 12 amino acids. The CDR3: CASSKTGTSPFF. The CDR3 DNA follows: TGTGCCAGCAGTAAGACCGGGACTAGCCCCTTCTTC.

The chain joins TRBV6-2 or TRBV6-3 to TRBJ1-6, with 8 positions matching TRBD1. The CDR3 totals 19 residues. The germline gives CDR1 MNHEY, CDR2 SVGEGT. J gave up 1 base and V 6 bases, and 14 bases lay outside the gene matches. The CDR3 nucleotides read TGTGCCAGCAGCCGTCCCGGGACAGGAAGTGGGTCCTATAATTCACCCCTCCACTTT. It codes for CASSRPGTGSGSYNSPLHF.

This rearrangement joins TRBV28 to TRBJ1-6, with 7 bases aligning to TRBD1. V shed 4 bases and J 12 bases; nucleotides not matched to a gene: 0. Germline V gene lookup returns CDR1 MDHEN and CDR2 SYDVKM. The CDR3 spans 11 residues. The chain's CDR3 is CASSWTGPLHF. CDR3 nucleotides: TGTGCCAGCAGTTGGACAGGACCCCTCCACTTT. The whole variable domain, filled in from reference TRBV28 and TRBJ1-6, reads DVKVTQSSRYLVKRTGEKVFLECVQDMDHENMFWYRQDPGLGLRLIYFSYDVKMKEKGDIPEGYSVSREKKERFSLILESASTNQTSMYLCASSWTGPLHFGNGTRLTVT.

The gene calls are TRBV5-1 and TRBJ1-1, with 7 nucleotides matching TRBD1. V shed 0 bases, J shed 3 bases, and the junction held 2 bases outside the gene matches. The CDR3 runs to 14 residues. CDR1 is SGHRS and CDR2 is YFSETQ in the germline V gene. The CDR3 here is CASSLATGDTEAFF. Written as DNA, the CDR3 is TGCGCCAGCAGCTTGGCAACAGGGGACACTGAAGCTTTCTTT.

The V and J genes are TRBV7-2 and TRBJ2-2, with D unresolved. Germline CDR1 reads SGHTA; CDR2 reads FQGNSA. V dropped 2 bases and J dropped 0 bases, with 7 bases sitting between them. CDR3 length: 15 residues. The CDR3 DNA is TGTGCCAGCAGCTTACACAGTTCGAACACCGGGGAGCTGTTTTTT. Its translation is CASSLHSSNTGELFF.

The chain carries TRBV2 and TRBJ2-7; D is ambiguous. Germline V CDR1 and CDR2: SNHLY, FYNNEI. CDR3 length: 12 residues. Trimming cost V 4 bases and J 3 bases, with 7 bases left between them. CDR3 DNA: TGTGCCAGCAGTGTGCAGGACTACGAGCAGTACTTC. Protein product: CASSVQDYEQYF.

V and J are TRBV19 and TRBJ1-6; a weak D match, TRBD1 (5 bases). This CDR3 has 15 amino acids. Trimming removed 3 bases from V and 10 bases from J, with 16 bases in between. Germline-derived CDR1 and CDR2 are LNHDA and SQIVND (reference sequence). The CDR3 sequence is CASSMAGLMNSPLHF. The CDR3, as DNA: TGTGCCAGTAGTATGGCAGGGTTGATGAACTCACCCCTCCACTTT.

The chain carries TRBV18 and TRBJ1-2, with no clear D. This CDR3 region has 13 residues. With 6 bases removed from V and 3 bases from J, the gap between germline ends came to 11 bases. Germline CDR1 and CDR2: KGHSH and LQKENI. The CDR3 coding sequence is TGTGCCAGCTCCATCACTCGGGACTATGGCTACACCTTC. Amino acid sequence: CASSITRDYGYTF.

The V call is TRBV9, the J call TRBJ1-1; maybe TRBD1 (5 bases). The germline V gene has CDR1 SGDLS and CDR2 YYNGEE. The CDR3 covers 16 residues. V was shortened by 3 bases and J by 3 bases, with 18 bases between the two germline ends. The CDR3 here is CASSGRWGGVDTEAFF. The CDR3 bases are TGTGCCAGCAGCGGCCGTTGGGGGGGAGTGGACACTGAAGCTTTCTTT.

This sequence joins TRBV21-1 and TRBJ1-3; the table calls TRBD1, which could not be checked here. TRBV21-1 is a documented pseudogene. The CDR3 contains 17 residues. CDR3: CASSKRIGTGCRNTIYF. DNA of the CDR3: TGTGCCAGCAGCAAACGGATCGGGACAGGTTGTAGAAACACCATATATTTT.

This clone appeared once. This sequence joins TRBV5-6 and TRBJ2-3; 9 bases are shared with TRBD1. V shed 4 bases and J 5 bases; nucleotides not matched to a gene: 2. The CDR3 sequence is 13 residues long. The germline gives CDR1 SGHDT, CDR2 YYEEEE. CDR3 sequence: CASSRTGVDTQYF. The CDR3 coding sequence is TGTGCCAGCAGCAGGACAGGGGTAGATACGCAGTATTTT.

The rearrangement joins TRBV30 to TRBJ2-1; the match to TRBD1 covers 8 bases. The V gene end was trimmed by 7 bases and the J gene end by 5 bases; junction bases not matched to a gene: 4. CDR1 and CDR2 from the germline V gene are GTSNPN and SVGIG (reference sequence). This CDR3 region has 12 residues. This CDR3 reads CAYRGLNNEQFF. In DNA, the CDR3 is TGTGCCTACAGGGGGTTGAACAATGAGCAGTTCTTC.

The chain has TRBV27 and TRBJ2-1; D possibly corresponds to TRBD2 (6 bases). The CDR3 is made up of 14 amino acids. Deletions cut 4 bases from V and 8 bases from J, with 15 bases between. CDR1 is MNHEY and CDR2 is SMNVEV in the germline V gene (reference sequence). CDR3 nucleotide sequence: TGTGCCAGCAGTTCACCCCGGGGGTTGGATGAGCAGTTCTTC. This sequence encodes CASSSPRGLDEQFF.

This clone showed up just once. The V and J genes are TRBV7-9 and TRBJ1-5, with D perhaps TRBD1 (5 bases). Germline V gene lookup returns CDR1 SEHNR and CDR2 FQNEAQ (reference sequence). The CDR3 consists of 13 residues. Trimming pared 3 bases from V and 8 bases from J, leaving 11 bases between. CDR3 in DNA: TGTGCCAGCAGCTTGACGGGGGGGGAGCCCCAGCATTTT. Translating gives CASSLTGGEPQHF.

V is TRBV25-1 and J is TRBJ1-2; possible D gene TRBD1, 6 bases. Trimming took 6 bases from V and 6 from J, leaving 14 bases between them. The CDR3 has 13 residues. Per the germline V gene, CDR1 is MGHDK and CDR2 is SYGVNS. CDR3 coding DNA: TGTGCCAGCAGACCGACAGGATCGGATGGCTACACCTTC. Amino acid sequence: CASRPTGSDGYTF.

The J gene is TRBJ1-5, the V gene TRBV3-1 (or the pseudogene TRBV3-2); 10 nucleotides agree with TRBD1. Germline V gene sequence: CDR1 LGHDT, CDR2 YNNKEL (reference sequence). The length of the CDR3 is 17 residues. J gave up 2 bases and V 0 bases, and 4 bases lay outside the gene matches. The CDR3 is CASSQEGTGARNQPQHF. Written as DNA, the CDR3 is TGTGCCAGCAGCCAAGAGGGGACAGGGGCCCGCAATCAGCCCCAGCATTTT.

The chain carries TRBV27 and TRBJ1-3; D perhaps matches TRBD1 (5 bases). The germline V gene encodes CDR1 MNHEY and CDR2 SMNVEV (reference sequence). Between the trimmed V and J ends, which lost 0 bases and 0 bases, there was a span of 9 bases. This CDR3 has 16 residues. The CDR3 nucleotides read TGTGCCAGCAGTTTATCGGGGCCGCGCTCTGGAAACACCATATATTTT. Protein sequence: CASSLSGPRSGNTIYF.

The chain carries TRBV28 and TRBJ2-7, with 7 bases aligning to TRBD1. Germline trimming cut 7 bases from V and 4 bases from J; bases unmatched to any gene: 7. The CDR3 is 13 amino acids. The germline CDR1 and CDR2 sequences are MDHEN and SYDVKM. The CDR3 DNA reads TGTGCCAGCACCAGGCGCAGGGGGTACGAGCAGTACTTC. This encodes CASTRRRGYEQYF.

V usage is TRBV4-1 and J usage is TRBJ1-2; D gene unclear. V shed 2 bases and J shed 1 base, with 11 bases lying between them. Looked up from germline, CDR1 is MGHRA and CDR2 is YSYEKL. The CDR3 consists of 15 residues. Here the CDR3 reads CASSQPTGFNYGYTF. The CDR3 DNA reads as TGCGCCAGCAGCCAACCTACGGGGTTTAACTATGGCTACACCTTC.